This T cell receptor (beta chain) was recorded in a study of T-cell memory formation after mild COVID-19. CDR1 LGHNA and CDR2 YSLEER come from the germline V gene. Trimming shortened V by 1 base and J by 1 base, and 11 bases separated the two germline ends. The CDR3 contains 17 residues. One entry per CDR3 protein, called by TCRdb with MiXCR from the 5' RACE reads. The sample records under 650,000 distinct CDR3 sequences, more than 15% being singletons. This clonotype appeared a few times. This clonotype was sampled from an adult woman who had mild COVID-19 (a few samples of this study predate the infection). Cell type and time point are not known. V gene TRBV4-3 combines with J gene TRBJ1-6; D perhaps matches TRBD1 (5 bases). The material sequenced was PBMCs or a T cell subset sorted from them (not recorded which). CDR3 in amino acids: CASSQATGGSYNSPLHF. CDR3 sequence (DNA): TGCGCCAGCAGCCAAGCAACGGGGGGGTCCTATAATTCACCCCTCCACTTT.